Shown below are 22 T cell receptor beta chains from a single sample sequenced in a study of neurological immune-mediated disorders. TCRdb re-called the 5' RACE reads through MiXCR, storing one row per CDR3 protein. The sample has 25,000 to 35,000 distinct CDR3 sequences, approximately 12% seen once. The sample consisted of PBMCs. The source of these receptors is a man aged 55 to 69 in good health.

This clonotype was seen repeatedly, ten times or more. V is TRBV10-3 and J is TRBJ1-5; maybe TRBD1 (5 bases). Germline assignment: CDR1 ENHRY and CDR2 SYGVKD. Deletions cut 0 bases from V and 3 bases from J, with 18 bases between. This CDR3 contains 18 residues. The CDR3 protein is CAISESFTRVGNNQPQHF. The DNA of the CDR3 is TGTGCCATCAGTGAGTCTTTTACCAGGGTGGGCAACAATCAGCCCCAGCATTTT.

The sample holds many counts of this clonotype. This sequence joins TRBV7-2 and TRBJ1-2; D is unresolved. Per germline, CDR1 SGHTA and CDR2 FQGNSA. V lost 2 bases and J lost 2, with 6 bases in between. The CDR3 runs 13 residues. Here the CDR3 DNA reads TGTGCCAGCAGCTTAAGCCACAACTATGGCTACACCTTC. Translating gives CASSLSHNYGYTF.

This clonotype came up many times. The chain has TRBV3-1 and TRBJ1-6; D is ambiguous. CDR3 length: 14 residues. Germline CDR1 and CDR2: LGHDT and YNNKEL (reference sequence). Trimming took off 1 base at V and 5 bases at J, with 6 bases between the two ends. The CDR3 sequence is CASSQAQDNSPLHF. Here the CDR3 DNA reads TGTGCCAGCAGCCAAGCTCAGGATAATTCACCCCTCCACTTT.

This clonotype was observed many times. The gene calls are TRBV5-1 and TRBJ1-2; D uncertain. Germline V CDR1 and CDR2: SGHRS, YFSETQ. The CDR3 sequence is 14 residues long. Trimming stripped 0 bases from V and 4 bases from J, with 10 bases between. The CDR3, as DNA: TGCGCCAGCAGCTTGGGCGGGCCGGGCTATGGCTACACCTTC. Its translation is CASSLGGPGYGYTF.

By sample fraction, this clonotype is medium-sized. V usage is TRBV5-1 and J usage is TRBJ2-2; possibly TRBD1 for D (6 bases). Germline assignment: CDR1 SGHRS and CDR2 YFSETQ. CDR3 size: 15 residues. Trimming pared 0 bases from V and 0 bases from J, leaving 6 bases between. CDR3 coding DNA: TGCGCCAGCAGCTTGGACAGGGCGAACACCGGGGAGCTGTTTTTT. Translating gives CASSLDRANTGELFF.

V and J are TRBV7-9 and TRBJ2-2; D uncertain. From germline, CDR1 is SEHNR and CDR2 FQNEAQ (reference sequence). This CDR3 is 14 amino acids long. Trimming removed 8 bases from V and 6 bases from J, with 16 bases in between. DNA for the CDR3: TGTGCCAGCGGTCCCGAGTTGGCTTCCGGGGAGCTGTTTTTT. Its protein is CASGPELASGELFF.

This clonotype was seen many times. The CDR3 DNA sequence: TGCGCCAGCAGCCAAGACCCGGGAAACAATGAGCAGTTCTTC. This encodes CASSQDPGNNEQFF. The chain employs TRBV4-3 and TRBJ2-1; a weak D match, TRBD2 (5 bases). This CDR3 spans 14 amino acids. Trimming took off 0 bases at V and 5 bases at J, with 8 bases between the two ends. From germline, CDR1 is LGHNA and CDR2 YSLEER.

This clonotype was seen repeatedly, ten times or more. The CDR3 DNA follows: TGTGCCAGCAGTCTCCTACAAGGACACGAGCAGTACTTC. It translates to CASSLLQGHEQYF. V usage is TRBV12-3 or TRBV12-4 and J usage is TRBJ2-7; D unclear. The CDR3 is 13 residues long. Trimming took 5 bases from V and 5 from J, leaving 13 bases between them.

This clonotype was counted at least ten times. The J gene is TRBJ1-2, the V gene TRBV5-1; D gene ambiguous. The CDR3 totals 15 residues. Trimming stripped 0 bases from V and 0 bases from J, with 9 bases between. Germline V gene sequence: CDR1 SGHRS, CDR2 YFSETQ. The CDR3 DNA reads TGCGCCAGCAGCTTGGGCGGATCAGCTAACTATGGCTACACCTTC. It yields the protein CASSLGGSANYGYTF.

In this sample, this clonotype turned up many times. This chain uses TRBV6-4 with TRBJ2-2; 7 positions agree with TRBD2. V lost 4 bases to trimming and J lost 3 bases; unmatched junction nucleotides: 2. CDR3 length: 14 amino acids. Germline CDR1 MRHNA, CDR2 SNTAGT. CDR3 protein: CASSGLADTGELFF. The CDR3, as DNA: TGTGCCAGCAGTGGGCTAGCGGACACCGGGGAGCTGTTTTTT.

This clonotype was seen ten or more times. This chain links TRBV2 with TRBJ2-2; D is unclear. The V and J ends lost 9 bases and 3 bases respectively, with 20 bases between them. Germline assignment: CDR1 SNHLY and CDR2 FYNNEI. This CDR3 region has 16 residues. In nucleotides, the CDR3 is TGTGCCAGGAGCCTGGCTAGTTCTTCTTACACCGGGGAGCTGTTTTTT. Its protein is CARSLASSSYTGELFF. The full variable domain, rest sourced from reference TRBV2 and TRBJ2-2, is EPEVTQTPSHQVTQMGQEVILRCVPISNHLYFYWYRQILGQKVEFLVSFYNNEISEKSEIFDDQFSVERPDGSNFTLKIRSTKLEDSAMYFCARSLASSSYTGELFFGEGSRLTVL.

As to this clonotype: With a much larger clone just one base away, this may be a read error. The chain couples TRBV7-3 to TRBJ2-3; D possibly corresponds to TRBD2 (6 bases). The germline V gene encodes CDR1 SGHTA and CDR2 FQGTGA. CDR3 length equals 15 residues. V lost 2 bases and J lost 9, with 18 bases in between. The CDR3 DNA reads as TGTGCCAGCAGCTTACATGGGGGAGGAGTGGAGACGCAGTATTTT. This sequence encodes CASSLHGGGVETQYF.

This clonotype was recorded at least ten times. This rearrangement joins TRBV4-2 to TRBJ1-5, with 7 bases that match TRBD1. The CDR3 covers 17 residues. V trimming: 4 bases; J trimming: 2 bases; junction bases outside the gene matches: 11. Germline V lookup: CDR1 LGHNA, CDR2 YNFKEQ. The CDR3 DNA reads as TGTGCCAGCAGCCCAGGGTATCGGGACAGTCGCAATCAGCCCCAGCATTTT. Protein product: CASSPGYRDSRNQPQHF.

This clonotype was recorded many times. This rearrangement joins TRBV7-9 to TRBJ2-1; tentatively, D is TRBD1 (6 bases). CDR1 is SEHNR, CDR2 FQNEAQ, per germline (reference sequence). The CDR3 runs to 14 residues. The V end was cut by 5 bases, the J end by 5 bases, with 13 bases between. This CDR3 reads CASSTRGQHNEQFF. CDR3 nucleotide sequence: TGTGCCAGCAGCACCCGAGGACAGCACAATGAGCAGTTCTTC.

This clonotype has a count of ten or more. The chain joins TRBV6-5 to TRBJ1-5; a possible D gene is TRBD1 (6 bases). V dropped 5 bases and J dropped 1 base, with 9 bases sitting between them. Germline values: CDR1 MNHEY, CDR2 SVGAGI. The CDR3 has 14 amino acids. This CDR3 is CASSAGQSNQPQHF. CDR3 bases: TGTGCCAGCAGTGCCGGACAGAGCAATCAGCCCCAGCATTTT.

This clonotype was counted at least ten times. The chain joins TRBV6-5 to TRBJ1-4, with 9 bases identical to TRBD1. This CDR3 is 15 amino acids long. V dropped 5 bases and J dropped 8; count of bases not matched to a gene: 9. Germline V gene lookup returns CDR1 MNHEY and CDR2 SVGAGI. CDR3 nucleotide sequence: TGTGCCAGCAGTACCATACAGGGGGCGCGGGAAAAACTGTTTTTT. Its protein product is CASSTIQGAREKLFF.

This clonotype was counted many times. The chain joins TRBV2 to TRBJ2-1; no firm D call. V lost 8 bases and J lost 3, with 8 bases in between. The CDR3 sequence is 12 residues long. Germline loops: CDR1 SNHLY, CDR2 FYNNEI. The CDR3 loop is CASEAVYNEQFF. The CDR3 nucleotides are TGTGCCAGCGAGGCGGTCTACAATGAGCAGTTCTTC.

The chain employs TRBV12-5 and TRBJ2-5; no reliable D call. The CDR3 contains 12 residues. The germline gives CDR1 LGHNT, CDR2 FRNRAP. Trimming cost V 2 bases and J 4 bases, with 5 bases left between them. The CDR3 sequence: CASGLSTETQYF. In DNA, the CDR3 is TGTGCTAGTGGTTTGTCCACAGAGACCCAGTACTTC. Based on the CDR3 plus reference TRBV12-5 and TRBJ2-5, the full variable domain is DARVTQTPRHKVTEMGQEVTMRCQPILGHNTVFWYRQTMMQGLELLAYFRNRAPLDDSGMPKDRFSAEMPDATLATLKIQPSEPRDSAVYFCASGLSTETQYFGPGTRLLVL.

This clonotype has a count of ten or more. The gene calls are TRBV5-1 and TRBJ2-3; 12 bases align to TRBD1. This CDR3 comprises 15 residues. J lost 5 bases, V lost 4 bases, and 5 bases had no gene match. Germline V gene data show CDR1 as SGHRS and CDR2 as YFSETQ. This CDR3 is CASSGRDRGQDTQYF. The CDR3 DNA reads TGCGCCAGCAGCGGTCGGGACAGGGGGCAAGATACGCAGTATTTT.

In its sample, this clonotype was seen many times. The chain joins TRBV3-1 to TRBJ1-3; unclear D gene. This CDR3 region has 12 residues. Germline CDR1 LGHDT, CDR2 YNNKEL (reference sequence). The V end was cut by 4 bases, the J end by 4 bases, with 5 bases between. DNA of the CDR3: TGTGCCAGCAGCCTACAGGGAAACACCATATATTTT. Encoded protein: CASSLQGNTIYF.

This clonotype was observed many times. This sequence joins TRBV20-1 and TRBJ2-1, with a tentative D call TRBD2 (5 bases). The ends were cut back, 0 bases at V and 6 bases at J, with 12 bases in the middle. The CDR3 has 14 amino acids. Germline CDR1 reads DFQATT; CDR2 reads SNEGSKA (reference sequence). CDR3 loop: CSARDGLAGNEQFF. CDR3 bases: TGCAGTGCTAGAGATGGGCTAGCCGGCAATGAGCAGTTCTTC.

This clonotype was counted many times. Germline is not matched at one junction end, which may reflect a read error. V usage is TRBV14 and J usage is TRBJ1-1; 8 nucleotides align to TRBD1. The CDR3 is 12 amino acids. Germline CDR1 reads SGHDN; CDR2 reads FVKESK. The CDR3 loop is CASSHRDRGRRF. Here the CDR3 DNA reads TGTGCCAGCAGCCACCGAGACAGGGGACGCCGCTTT.